Each of the 7 T cell receptor beta chains below was sequenced from the same sample in a study of cytomegalovirus exposure and HLA in healthy donors (dated by TCRdb to the late 2010s). Libraries were constructed by the immunoSEQ multiplex PCR assay. TCRdb re-hosts the immuneACCESS table, in-frame sequences only. Its copies lack some clones; in the studies checked, an unresolved V gene accounts for under half of them, and the cause for the rest is not known. For this sample there are over 45,000 clones; over 85% appear just once. Jointly, the top ten make up roughly 6% of the sample. The specimen was PBMCs. The receptors were gathered from a woman aged 18-35 years in good health and CMV-seronegative.

The genes are TRBV2 and TRBJ2-4; no clear D gene. The CDR3 covers 16 residues. Germline V gene lookup returns CDR1 SNHLY and CDR2 FYNNEI. The V and J ends lost 3 bases and 3 bases respectively, with 15 bases between them. In DNA, the CDR3 is TGTGCCAGCAGTGACGGTTCCAGCTCAGGCAAAAACATTCAGTACTTC. Encoded protein: CASSDGSSSGKNIQYF.

The chain employs TRBV6-1 and TRBJ1-2, with TRBD1 matching 10 bases. V was clipped by 6 bases and J by 8 bases; unmatched bases: 6. CDR1 is MNHNS and CDR2 is SASEGT in the germline V gene. This CDR3 region has 13 residues. The CDR3 DNA follows: TGTGCCAGCAGGGGACAGGGGCTTCACGGCTACACCTTC. Amino acid sequence: CASRGQGLHGYTF.

The V gene is TRBV18, the J gene TRBJ2-1; D is perhaps TRBD2 (6 bases). Germline V gene data show CDR1 as KGHSH and CDR2 as LQKENI. The V and J ends lost 4 bases and 7 bases respectively, with 20 bases between them. The length of the CDR3 is 16 residues. Here the CDR3 reads CASSRRRAEGGNEQFF. CDR3 DNA sequence: TGTGCCAGCTCACGCCGTCGGGCGGAGGGCGGGAATGAGCAGTTCTTC.

The V and J genes are TRBV11-2 and TRBJ2-5; a possible D gene is TRBD1 (5 bases). Trimming cost V 1 base and J 2 bases, with 14 bases left between them. The CDR3 has 16 amino acids. Germline loops: CDR1 SGHAT, CDR2 FQNNGV. The DNA of the CDR3 is TGTGCCAGCAGCTTAGGGCAGGGAAGGGGTCAAGAGACCCAGTACTTC. Translation: CASSLGQGRGQETQYF.

This rearrangement joins TRBV5-1 to TRBJ1-6; 9 bases line up with TRBD1. The CDR3 runs to 15 residues. The V and J ends lost 4 bases and 5 bases, in that order; junction bases with no gene match: 4. Per the germline V gene, CDR1 is SGHRS and CDR2 is YFSETQ. For the CDR3, the DNA is TGCGCCAGCAGCCCCCGGACAGGGGATAATTCACCCCTCCACTTT. Amino acid sequence: CASSPRTGDNSPLHF.

The rearrangement joins TRBV7-8 to TRBJ1-5, with a possible D match to TRBD1 (6 bases). V lost 3 bases, J lost 1 base, and 16 bases lay in between. The CDR3 covers 17 residues. Germline CDR1 SGHVS, CDR2 FQNEAQ. The CDR3 spells CASSLGAASVSNQPQHF. CDR3 nucleotide sequence: TGTGCCAGCAGCTTGGGGGCGGCGTCTGTGAGCAATCAGCCCCAGCATTTT. Combining the CDR3 with reference TRBV7-8 and TRBJ1-5 gives the whole variable domain GAGVSQSPRYKVAKRGQDVALRCDPISGHVSLFWYQQALGQGPEFLTYFQNEAQLDKSGLPSDRFFAERPEGSVSTLKIQRTQQEDSAVYLCASSLGAASVSNQPQHFGDGTRLSIL.

This CDR3 reads CASSPGTPLYGYTF. The CDR3 DNA reads TGTGCCAGCAGTCCCGGGACACCCCTCTATGGCTACACCTTC. The chain is built from TRBV28 and TRBJ1-2; D may be TRBD1 (6 bases). This CDR3 contains 14 residues. Trimming removed 5 bases at V and 4 bases at J, with 14 bases between. CDR1 is MDHEN, CDR2 SYDVKM, per germline.